This entry concerns a single T cell receptor (beta chain). This specimen comes from a study of T-cell reconstitution after alpha-beta-depleted transplantation in children. Unique molecular identifiers were incorporated during preparation of the TCRbeta library. A single record per CDR3 protein comes from TCRdb applying MiXCR to the PCR reads. The data hold around 480,000 distinct CDR3 sequences, with over 25% observed a single time. This clonotype was sampled from a human donor who donated a stem cell graft to a child with aplastic anemia. The source material was PBMCs from the stem cell graft donor, sampled from the stem cell graft.

The CDR3 loop is CASSPYPAQSSYNEQFF. CDR3 DNA sequence: TGTGCCAGCAGTCCTTACCCAGCCCAGAGCTCCTACAATGAGCAGTTCTTC. This rearrangement joins TRBV12-3 or TRBV12-4 to TRBJ2-1; the D is unclear. The CDR3 loop spans 17 amino acids. V shed 5 bases and J shed 0 bases, with 17 bases lying between them.